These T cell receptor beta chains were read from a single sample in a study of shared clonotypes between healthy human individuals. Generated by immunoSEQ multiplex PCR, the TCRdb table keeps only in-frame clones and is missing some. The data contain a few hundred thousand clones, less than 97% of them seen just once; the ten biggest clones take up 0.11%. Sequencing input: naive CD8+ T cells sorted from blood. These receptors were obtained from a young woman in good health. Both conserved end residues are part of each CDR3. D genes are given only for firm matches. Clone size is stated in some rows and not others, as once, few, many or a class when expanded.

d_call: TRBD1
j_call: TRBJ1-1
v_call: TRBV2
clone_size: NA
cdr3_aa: CASSEGQGAATEAFF
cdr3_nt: TGTGCCAGCAGTGAGGGACAGGGGGCGGCCACTGAAGCTTTCTTT

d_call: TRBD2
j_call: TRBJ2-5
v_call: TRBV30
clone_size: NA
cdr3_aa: CAWSRASGRETQYF
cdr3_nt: TGTGCCTGGAGTAGGGCTAGCGGGAGAGAGACCCAGTACTTC

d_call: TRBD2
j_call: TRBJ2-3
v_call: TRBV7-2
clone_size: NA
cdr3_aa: CASSGTSGYTDTQYF
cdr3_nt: TGTGCCAGCAGCGGGACTAGCGGGTACACAGATACGCAGTATTTT

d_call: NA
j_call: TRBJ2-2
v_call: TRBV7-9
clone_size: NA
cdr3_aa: CASSNRVGELFF
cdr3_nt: TGTGCCAGCAGCAATAGAGTCGGGGAGCTGTTTTTT

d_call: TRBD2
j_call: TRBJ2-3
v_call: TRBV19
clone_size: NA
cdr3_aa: CASSIDPSGVSTDTQYF
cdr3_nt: TGTGCCAGTAGTATAGACCCCAGCGGGGTAAGCACAGATACGCAGTATTTT

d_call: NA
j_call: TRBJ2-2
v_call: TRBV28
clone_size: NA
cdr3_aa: CASSLVAGANTGELFF
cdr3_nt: TGTGCCAGCAGTTTAGTGGCAGGAGCGAACACCGGGGAGCTGTTTTTT

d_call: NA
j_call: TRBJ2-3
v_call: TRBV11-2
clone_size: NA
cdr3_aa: CASSPGILASTDTQYF
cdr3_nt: TGTGCCAGCAGCCCAGGGATCCTAGCTAGCACAGATACGCAGTATTTT

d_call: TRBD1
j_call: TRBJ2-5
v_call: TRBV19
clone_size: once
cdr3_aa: CASRSGTGEETQYF
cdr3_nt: TGTGCCAGTAGATCAGGGACAGGCGAAGAGACCCAGTACTTC

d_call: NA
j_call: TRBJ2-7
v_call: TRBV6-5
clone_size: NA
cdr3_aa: CASSYRLGVYEQYF
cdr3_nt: TGTGCCAGCAGTTACAGACTGGGAGTCTACGAGCAGTACTTC

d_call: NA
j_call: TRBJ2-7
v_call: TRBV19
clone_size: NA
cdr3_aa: CASSIPGHGYEQYF
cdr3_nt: TGTGCCAGTAGTATACCAGGGCATGGGTACGAGCAGTACTTC

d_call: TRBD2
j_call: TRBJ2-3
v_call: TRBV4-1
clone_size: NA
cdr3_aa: CASSPRWASGSTDTQYF
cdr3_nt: TGCGCCAGCAGCCCTCGTTGGGCTAGCGGGAGCACAGATACGCAGTATTTT

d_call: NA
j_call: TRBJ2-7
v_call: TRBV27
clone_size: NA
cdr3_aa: CASSSDYVGEQYF
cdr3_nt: TGTGCCAGCAGTTCGGACTACGTGGGCGAGCAGTACTTC

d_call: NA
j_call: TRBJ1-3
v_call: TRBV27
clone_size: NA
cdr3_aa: CASAQKVYSGNTIYF
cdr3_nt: TGTGCCAGCGCCCAGAAGGTATACTCTGGAAACACCATATATTTT

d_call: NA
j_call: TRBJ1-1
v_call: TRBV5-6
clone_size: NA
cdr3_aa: CASSLVRNTEAFF
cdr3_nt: TGTGCCAGCAGCTTGGTTAGGAACACTGAAGCTTTCTTT

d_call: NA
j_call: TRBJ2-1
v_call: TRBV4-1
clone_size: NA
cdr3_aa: CASSQEGGRGPYNEQFF
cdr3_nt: TGCGCCAGCAGCCAAGAGGGTGGCCGTGGACCTTACAATGAGCAGTTCTTC